These T cell receptor beta chains were read from a single sample in a study of T-cell reconstitution after alpha-beta-depleted transplantation in children. Each CDR3 protein gets one entry after TCRdb re-called the PCR reads with MiXCR. This table has hundreds of thousands of distinct CDR3 sequences, under 20% appearing once. Here the sequenced sample was PBMCs, mostly from graft donor cells, taken 360 days after TCRalphabeta/CD19-depleted stem cell transplant. These receptors all come from a male patient aged 2-15 years who had a stem cell transplant for acute lymphoblastic leukemia, so the T cells may come from the graft donor. The CDR3 runs from the conserved cysteine through the conserved F or W. A D gene is named only where the DNA matches it firmly. Where a row states a size, it is once, few, many or the class of an expanded clone; other rows omit it.

-	TRBJ2-7	TRBV6-5	-	TGTGCCAGCAGTTACTCGCGTAGGGGAAACGAGCAGTACTTC	CASSYSRRGNEQYF
TRBD2	TRBJ2-3	TRBV12-3/TRBV12-4	-	TGTGCCAGCAGACCAGGACTAGCGGGGCAAGATACGCAGTATTTT	CASRPGLAGQDTQYF
TRBD1	TRBJ1-2	TRBV6-5	many	TGTGCCAGTACCGAGGACAGGGTCTATGGCTACACCTTC	CASTEDRVYGYTF
-	TRBJ2-3	TRBV20-1	few	TGCAGTGCTAGAAAGATGGATACGCAGTATTTT	CSARKMDTQYF
TRBD2	TRBJ2-1	TRBV7-2	few	TGTGCCAGCAGCTTAGCGCCTAGCGGGAGCTATGAGCAGTTCTTC	CASSLAPSGSYEQFF
TRBD2	TRBJ2-5	TRBV11-2	-	TGTGCCAGCAGCAAAGGGGGACTAGCGGGGGGCGACCAAGAGACCCAGTACTTC	CASSKGGLAGGDQETQYF
-	TRBJ2-5	TRBV29-1	many	TGCAGCGCAACGGGATCCGGAGAGACCCAGTACTTC	CSATGSGETQYF
-	TRBJ1-1	TRBV12-3/TRBV12-4	-	TGTGCCAGCAGTTTAGCGGTGGGCAGGGTAGAAGCTTTCTTT	CASSLAVGRVEAFF
TRBD1	TRBJ1-5	TRBV20-1	-	TGCTGTGCTAAGGACAGGGGGCCCAAAAGGGACAATCAGCCCCAGCATTTT	CCAKDRGPKRDNQPQHF
TRBD2	TRBJ2-3	TRBV20-1	few	TGCAGTGCTCCAGTCCTAGCGGGCGTTTTCACAGATACGCAGTATTTT	CSAPVLAGVFTDTQYF
-	TRBJ1-1	TRBV9	many	TGTGCCAGCAGCGTAGGCGGGTATAAGAACACTGAAGCTTTCTTT	CASSVGGYKNTEAFF
-	TRBJ2-2	TRBV2	few	TGTGCCAGCAGTGAAGCGCAGGGCAGGGAGCTGTTTTTT	CASSEAQGRELFF
-	TRBJ2-7	TRBV7-9	-	TGTGCCAGCAGCTTCCCCCTGGACAAGGGCCACGAGCAGTGCTTC	CASSFPLDKGHEQCF
-	TRBJ1-4	TRBV5-4	-	TGTGCCAGCAGCTACCGCAACAGACGCCAATTTGCAACTAATGAAAAACTGTTTTTT	CASSYRNRRQFATNEKLFF
-	TRBJ2-1	TRBV9	-	TGTGCCAGCAGCGTAGAGGTCCTTGAGGATGAGCAGTTCTTC	CASSVEVLEDEQFF
TRBD2	TRBJ2-3	TRBV7-6	few	TGTGCCAGCAGCCGGGGGGTTATGAAGCGAGGTACGCAGTATTTT	CASSRGVMKRGTQYF
-	TRBJ2-2	TRBV9	few	TGTGCCAGCAGCGTAGCTGGAGGGGGCCCGGCGAACACCGGGGAGCTGTTTTTT	CASSVAGGGPANTGELFF
TRBD2	TRBJ2-5	TRBV3-1	-	TGTGCCAGCAGCCGTTGGACTAGCGGGGGCTCGGAGACCCAGTACTTC	CASSRWTSGGSETQYF
-	TRBJ1-3	TRBV6-5	few	TGTGCCAGCAGTTACTCGAGTAGTGGATCTGGAAACACCATATATTTT	CASSYSSSGSGNTIYF
TRBD1	TRBJ1-2	TRBV20-1	few	TGCAGTGCTAGACAGACAGGGAACTATGGCTACACCTTC	CSARQTGNYGYTF
TRBD1	TRBJ2-1	TRBV29-1	few	TGCAGCACTATCTCCAACCCGGGACAGGGAATCCTGAGCTCCTACAATGAGCAGTTCTTC	CSTISNPGQGILSSYNEQFF
TRBD2	TRBJ2-3	TRBV20-1	few	TGCAGTGCCCTGGGACTAGCGGGGACAGATACGCAGTATTTT	CSALGLAGTDTQYF
-	TRBJ2-1	TRBV11-3	many	TGTGCCAGCAGCCTACAGGACCTCACGGGTGAGCAGTTCTTC	CASSLQDLTGEQFF
TRBD2	TRBJ2-5	TRBV6-2/TRBV6-3	few	TGTGCCAGCAGTTCGGCGGGGGGGAAAGAGACCCAGTACTTC	CASSSAGGKETQYF
-	TRBJ2-7	TRBV21-1	-	TGTGCCAGCAGCAAAGGGGGCCCATTCAAAGGAGGCGAGCAGTACTTC	CASSKGGPFKGGEQYF
-	TRBJ2-2	TRBV10-1	many	TGCGCCAGCAGTTACAGCACCGGGGAGCTGTTTTTT	CASSYSTGELFF
TRBD2	TRBJ2-3	TRBV18	once	TGTGCCAGCTCACCCCTTCCGGGAGGCCCCACAGATACGCAGTATTTT	CASSPLPGGPTDTQYF
-	TRBJ1-2	TRBV6-1	-	TGTGCCAGCACGGCCCGGGCAGGGCCTAACTATGGCTACACCTTC	CASTARAGPNYGYTF
-	TRBJ2-7	TRBV5-1	many	TGCGCCAGCAGCCCTGGCCAGGGGGGATACGAGCAGTACTTC	CASSPGQGGYEQYF
-	TRBJ1-3	TRBV7-9	once	TGTGCCAGCTCGCAGGGATGGAGGGAACACACCATATATTTT	CASSQGWREHTIYF
TRBD1	TRBJ2-1	TRBV20-1	-	TGCAGTGCTAAACACCGGGACAGGCATCGCAATGAGCAGTTCTTC	CSAKHRDRHRNEQFF
TRBD1	TRBJ2-2	TRBV7-2	few	TGTGCCAGCAGCCCCGACAGGGTGACCGGGGAGCTGTTTTTT	CASSPDRVTGELFF
-	TRBJ2-4	TRBV5-1	-	TGCGCCAGCAGCCCCGGGACATCGAACATTCAGTACTTC	CASSPGTSNIQYF
-	TRBJ2-1	TRBV28	-	TGTGCCAGCAACGGACAGCTCTACAATGAGCAGTTCTTC	CASNGQLYNEQFF
-	TRBJ2-5	TRBV5-5	-	TGTGCCAGCAGCTTCGGTGTTTTAGGGGCCGGGAAAGAGACCCAGTACTTC	CASSFGVLGAGKETQYF
TRBD2	TRBJ2-7	TRBV7-2	-	TGTGCCAGCAGCTCTAGCGGGCAGAAAGGATACGAGCAGTACTTC	CASSSSGQKGYEQYF
TRBD1	TRBJ2-2	TRBV3-1	few	TGTGCCAGCAGCCAGACAGGGAGCGGCACCGGGGAGCTGTTTTTT	CASSQTGSGTGELFF
-	TRBJ1-3	TRBV10-3	few	TGTGCCATGACTTCCCAATACTCTGGAAACACCATATATTTT	CAMTSQYSGNTIYF
TRBD1	TRBJ1-2	TRBV3-1	-	TGTGCCAGCAGCGCTATAACCTGGGGGGGGACAGGCGGAACCTATGGCTACACCTTC	CASSAITWGGTGGTYGYTF
-	TRBJ2-5	TRBV7-2	few	TGTGCCAGCAGCTCTGGACAGATGGAGACCCAGTACTTC	CASSSGQMETQYF
-	TRBJ1-5	TRBV12-3/TRBV12-4	-	TGTGCCAGCAGCCAAACTCAGGGGTTTCGGCCCCAGCATTTT	CASSQTQGFRPQHF
-	TRBJ2-3	TRBV6-1	few	TGTGCCAGCAGTCGAGGGACCACAGATACGCAGTATTTT	CASSRGTTDTQYF
-	TRBJ2-7	TRBV5-1	-	TGCGCCAGCAGCCTGGGACTCGGACAATTTAGCTACGAGCAGTACTTC	CASSLGLGQFSYEQYF
-	TRBJ2-2	TRBV4-1	-	TGCGCCAGCAGGGGAGGGGGGGCGGACTACACCGGGGAGCTGTTTTTT	CASRGGGADYTGELFF
-	TRBJ2-7	TRBV6-5	-	TGTGCCAGCAGTCACCGCCTGGGTTCCTACGAGCAGTACTTC	CASSHRLGSYEQYF
TRBD2	TRBJ2-5	TRBV20-1	-	TGCAGTGCTAGACCTCCTCTGGGGGGGGTGGCCCAGTACTTC	CSARPPLGGVAQYF
TRBD1	TRBJ2-7	TRBV30	few	TGTGCCGGTGACAGGGGCTCCTACGAGCAGTACTTC	CAGDRGSYEQYF
-	TRBJ2-5	TRBV18	few	TGTGCCAGCTCATCAATTTCGGAGACCCAGTACTTC	CASSSISETQYF
-	TRBJ2-2	TRBV6-1	few	TGTGCCAGCAGTCAACGGGAGAACACCGGGGAGCTGTTTTTT	CASSQRENTGELFF
-	TRBJ2-3	TRBV7-7	many	TGTGCCAGCAGCCGTACTGTGGGATACACAGATACGCAGTATTTT	CASSRTVGYTDTQYF
TRBD2	TRBJ2-3	TRBV2	few	TGTGCCAGCAGCCCCGGGTTAGCGGGGGGGCGGGAAAGCACAGATACGCAGTATTTT	CASSPGLAGGRESTDTQYF
-	TRBJ2-5	TRBV7-6	few	TGTGCCAGCACCCCCCGAAGACGGACTAATCAAGAGACCCAGTACTTC	CASTPRRRTNQETQYF